This entry lists 9 T cell receptor beta chains sequenced from one sample in a study of shared clonotypes between healthy human individuals. Produced via immunoSEQ multiplex PCR; TCRdb's table is partial and in-frame only. The data show about 960,000 clones, around 80% seen once. The sample comprised memory CD4+ T cells sorted from blood. Subset indicated: CD45RA-negative fraction. These receptors all come from a man younger than 35 in good health.

The chain is built from TRBV5-8 and TRBJ1-4, with TRBD1 identical over 7 bases. The V segment lost 4 bases and the J segment 11 bases; nucleotides outside the gene matches: 11. The CDR3 is made up of 14 amino acids. The germline V gene has CDR1 SGHTS and CDR2 YDEGEE. The CDR3 loop is CASSPTGFEGKLFF. In DNA form, the CDR3 reads TGTGCCAGCAGCCCGACAGGGTTCGAGGGCAAACTGTTTTTT.

The genes are TRBV5-1 and TRBJ1-2; D ambiguous. The germline V and J ends were trimmed by 0 bases and 5 bases, with 8 bases remaining between them. The CDR3 runs to 13 residues. The V gene's germline CDR1 is SGHRS and CDR2 YFSETQ. The CDR3 DNA follows: TGCGCCAGCAGCTTGGACGTCACATATGGCTACACCTTC. Its translation: CASSLDVTYGYTF. Full variable domain (outside the CDR3, taken from reference TRBV5-1 and TRBJ1-2): KAGVTQTPRYLIKTRGQQVTLSCSPISGHRSVSWYQQTPGQGLQFLFEYFSETQRNKGNFPGRFSGRQFSNSRSEMNVSTLELGDSALYLCASSLDVTYGYTFGSGTRLTVV.

V and J are TRBV7-6 and TRBJ1-5; maybe TRBD1 (6 bases). V lost 1 base to trimming and J lost 4 bases, with 14 bases between them. Germline loops: CDR1 SGHVS, CDR2 FNYEAQ. The CDR3 has 16 residues. The CDR3 protein is CASSLGSGVENQPQHF. CDR3 DNA: TGTGCCAGCAGCTTAGGGTCAGGGGTTGAGAATCAGCCCCAGCATTTT. Supplemented by reference TRBV7-6 and TRBJ1-5, the full variable domain reads GAGVSQSPRYKVTKRGQDVALRCDPISGHVSLYWYRQALGQGPEFLTYFNYEAQQDKSGLPNDRFSAERPEGSISTLTIQRTEQRDSAMYRCASSLGSGVENQPQHFGDGTRLSIL.

CDR3 nucleotides: TGTGCCAGCAGTGAGAGCAGGGATCAGCCCCAGCATTTT. Translated: CASSESRDQPQHF. The chain links TRBV6-4 to TRBJ1-5; D is perhaps TRBD1 (5 bases). CDR3 length: 13 amino acids. V was cut by 3 bases and J by 5 bases, with 8 bases left in between. Germline V gene sequence: CDR1 MRHNA, CDR2 SNTAGT.

The chain combines TRBV5-6 with TRBJ2-2; TRBD2 is a possible D gene (5 bases). Germline V gene lookup returns CDR1 SGHDT and CDR2 YYEEEE. V shed 2 bases and J shed 0 bases, with 11 bases lying between them. This CDR3 has 16 residues. CDR3 nucleotides: TGTGCCAGCAGCTTTAGGAGCGGCGCGAACACCGGGGAGCTGTTTTTT. This translates into CASSFRSGANTGELFF.

The chain is built from TRBV14 and TRBJ2-3, with 10 bases fitting TRBD2. The CDR3 runs to 15 residues. CDR1 is SGHDN, CDR2 FVKESK, per germline. After removal of 4 bases from V and 3 bases from J, the junction contained 4 bases not matched to a gene. The CDR3 region is CASSPRTSGTDTQYF. As DNA, the CDR3 is TGTGCCAGCAGCCCCCGGACTAGCGGAACAGATACGCAGTATTTT.

This clone was found once. This chain links TRBV4-2 with TRBJ1-6; no reliable D call. This CDR3 is built from 16 residues. The germline gives CDR1 LGHNA, CDR2 YNFKEQ. V lost 1 base and J 0 bases, leaving 7 bases between the germline ends. CDR3 sequence reads: CASSQGADSYNSPLHF. In nucleotides, the CDR3 is TGTGCCAGCAGCCAAGGGGCCGACTCCTATAATTCACCCCTCCACTTT.

This chain connects TRBV4-1 to TRBJ1-1; D is undetermined. Germline values: CDR1 MGHRA, CDR2 YSYEKL. This CDR3 is built from 15 residues. V was pared by 1 base and J by 7 bases, with 16 bases between. The CDR3 sequence: CASSQVRPSRIEAFF. The CDR3 coding sequence is TGCGCCAGCAGCCAAGTTAGGCCCAGCCGGATTGAAGCTTTCTTT.

The gene calls are TRBV29-1 and TRBJ2-3; D is perhaps TRBD1 or TRBD2 (5 bases each). CDR1 SQVTM and CDR2 ANQGSEA come from the germline V gene. V lost 7 bases, J lost 4 bases, and 18 bases lay in between. The length of the CDR3 is 14 residues. The CDR3 DNA is TGCAGCGCGGGCCGAGAGGGGAACGCAGATACGCAGTATTTT. This translates into CSAGREGNADTQYF.